Listed here are 13 T cell receptor beta chains from one sample, sequenced in a study of cytomegalovirus exposure and HLA in healthy donors. TCRdb's table, derived via immunoSEQ multiplex PCR, lists solely in-frame clones and lacks some. This sample yields a few hundred thousand clones, of which 88% are seen a single time; roughly 0.93% belongs to the top ten. The sample consisted of PBMCs. These receptors were taken from a woman aged 18-35 years in good health and CMV-seronegative.

The chain has TRBV4-2 and TRBJ2-2; 7 bases agree with TRBD2. The CDR3 loop spans 18 amino acids. Trimming removed 4 bases from V and 1 base from J; junction bases left unmatched: 12. Germline V lookup: CDR1 LGHNA, CDR2 YNFKEQ. In DNA, the CDR3 is TGTGCCAGCAGCCCAAAAGGAGTGCTAGCGGAGAACACCGGGGAGCTGTTTTTT. Its translation is CASSPKGVLAENTGELFF.

The chain recombines TRBV4-3 with TRBJ2-5; possibly TRBD1 for D (6 bases). There are 16 residues in the CDR3. V lost 6 bases to trimming and J lost 4 bases, with 21 bases between them. Germline V lookup: CDR1 LGHNA, CDR2 YSLEER. This CDR3 reads CASSRGFETGGETQYF. CDR3 sequence (DNA): TGCGCCAGCAGTCGCGGTTTTGAGACAGGAGGAGAGACCCAGTACTTC.

This clone occurred once. The chain carries TRBV28 and TRBJ2-7; TRBD2 might be the D (6 bases). Between the trimmed V and J ends, which lost 4 bases and 0 bases, there was a span of 10 bases. Germline CDR1 and CDR2: MDHEN and SYDVKM. The length of the CDR3 is 14 residues. CDR3 amino acids: CASSSPGSSYEQYF. The DNA of the CDR3 is TGTGCCAGCAGTTCGCCCGGGAGCTCCTACGAGCAGTACTTC.

The rearrangement uses TRBV4-3 and TRBJ1-2, with TRBD1 matching over 8 bases. The trim removed 4 bases at V and 4 bases at J, leaving 5 bases unmatched. Germline V lookup: CDR1 LGHNA, CDR2 YSLEER. The CDR3 extends over 14 amino acids. The CDR3 loop is CASSPGQGLYGYTF. DNA of the CDR3: TGCGCCAGCAGCCCCGGACAGGGCCTCTATGGCTACACCTTC.

The chain has TRBV6-1 and TRBJ2-1, with D possibly being TRBD2 (6 bases). The germline V gene has CDR1 MNHNS and CDR2 SASEGT. With 2 bases removed from V and 2 bases from J, the gap between germline ends came to 10 bases. The CDR3 sequence is 15 residues long. Here the CDR3 DNA reads TGTGCCAGCAGTGAACTAGCGAGTACCTACAATGAGCAGTTCTTC. Amino acid sequence: CASSELASTYNEQFF.

The J gene is TRBJ1-4, the V gene TRBV4-1, with a possible D match to TRBD1 (6 bases). The CDR3 is 16 residues long. CDR1 MGHRA and CDR2 YSYEKL come from the germline V gene. Trimming shortened V by 1 base and J by 4 bases, and 13 bases separated the two germline ends. The chain's CDR3 is CASSQGWGHDNEKLFF. CDR3 in DNA: TGCGCCAGCAGCCAAGGATGGGGACACGATAATGAAAAACTGTTTTTT.

This chain joins TRBV7-6 and TRBJ1-1; 9 bases map to TRBD1. Germline CDR1 SGHVS, CDR2 FNYEAQ. The V segment lost 5 bases and the J segment 0 bases; nucleotides outside the gene matches: 1. The CDR3 consists of 14 residues. CDR3 nucleotide sequence: TGTGCCAGCAGCACAGGGGGCCTGAACACTGAAGCTTTCTTT. It encodes CASSTGGLNTEAFF.

The CDR3 nucleotides are TGTGCCAGCAGCTTAGGGGGGGGGCCCCAGCATTTT. Encoded protein: CASSLGGGPQHF. The V and J genes are TRBV11-2 and TRBJ1-5; the D gene is possibly TRBD1 (5 bases). CDR1 and CDR2 (germline): SGHAT, FQNNGV. The CDR3 totals 12 residues. V lost 1 base and J 9 bases, leaving 7 bases between the germline ends. The entire variable domain, with the rest obtained from reference TRBV11-2 and TRBJ1-5, is as follows: EAGVAQSPRYKIIEKRQSVAFWCNPISGHATLYWYQQILGQGPKLLIQFQNNGVVDDSQLPKDRFSAERLKGVDSTLKIQPAKLEDSAVYLCASSLGGGPQHFGDGTRLSIL.

The chain links TRBV28 to TRBJ2-3; 7 bases map to TRBD2. With V trimmed by 3 bases and J by 0 bases, 3 bases remained unmatched. This CDR3 spans 15 amino acids. Germline V gives CDR1 MDHEN, CDR2 SYDVKM. CDR3: CASSLSGGSTDTQYF. For the CDR3, the DNA is TGTGCCAGCAGTTTGTCGGGAGGAAGCACAGATACGCAGTATTTT. Together with reference TRBV28 and TRBJ2-3, the CDR3 gives the full variable domain: DVKVTQSSRYLVKRTGEKVFLECVQDMDHENMFWYRQDPGLGLRLIYFSYDVKMKEKGDIPEGYSVSREKKERFSLILESASTNQTSMYLCASSLSGGSTDTQYFGPGTRLTVL.

The chain couples TRBV28 to TRBJ2-1; 7 positions agree with TRBD2. Germline CDR1 and CDR2: MDHEN and SYDVKM. This CDR3 has 15 residues. J gave up 0 bases and V 2 bases, and 1 base lay outside the gene matches. Here the CDR3 reads CASSLGGSSYNEQFF. CDR3 in DNA: TGTGCCAGCAGTTTAGGCGGGAGCTCCTACAATGAGCAGTTCTTC.

To note about this clone: This same CDR3 is encoded by further DNA sequences in the sample. The CDR3 protein is CASSPRQGAYEQYF. CDR3 DNA sequence: TGTGCCAGCTCACCCCGACAAGGGGCCTACGAGCAGTACTTC. The chain combines TRBV18 with TRBJ2-7; weak D call: TRBD1 (5 bases). Germline lookup yields CDR1 KGHSH and CDR2 LQKENI. This CDR3 comprises 14 residues. V gave up 3 bases and J gave up 2 bases, with 11 bases separating them.

The V call is TRBV27, the J call TRBJ1-4; a possible D gene is TRBD1 (5 bases). From germline, CDR1 is MNHEY and CDR2 SMNVEV (reference sequence). This CDR3 is 13 amino acids long. V lost 5 bases to trimming and J lost 4 bases, with 8 bases between them. The CDR3 bases are TGTGCCAGCAGTAGAACAGGTAATGAAAAACTGTTTTTT. Translating it yields CASSRTGNEKLFF.

The chain recombines TRBV19 with TRBJ1-5, with D perhaps TRBD1 (5 bases). Germline assignment: CDR1 LNHDA and CDR2 SQIVND (reference sequence). V lost 8 bases to trimming and J lost 7 bases, with 15 bases between them. The CDR3 spans 13 residues. CDR3 in DNA: TGTGCCAGTTCCCAGGGTTTAAGCCAGCCCCAGCATTTT. Protein product: CASSQGLSQPQHF.